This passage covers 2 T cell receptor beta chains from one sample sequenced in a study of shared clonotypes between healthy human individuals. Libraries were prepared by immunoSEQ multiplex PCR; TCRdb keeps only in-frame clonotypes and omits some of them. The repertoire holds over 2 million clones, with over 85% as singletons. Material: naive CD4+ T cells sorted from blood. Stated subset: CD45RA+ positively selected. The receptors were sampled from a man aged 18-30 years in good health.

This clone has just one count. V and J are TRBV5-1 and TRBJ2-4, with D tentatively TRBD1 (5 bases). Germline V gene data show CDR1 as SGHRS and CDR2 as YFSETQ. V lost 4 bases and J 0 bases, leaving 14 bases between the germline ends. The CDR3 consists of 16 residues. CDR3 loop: CASSRAGPLAKNIQYF. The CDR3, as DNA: TGCGCCAGCAGCCGGGCAGGGCCCTTAGCCAAAAACATTCAGTACTTC. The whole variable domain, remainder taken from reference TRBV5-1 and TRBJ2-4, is KAGVTQTPRYLIKTRGQQVTLSCSPISGHRSVSWYQQTPGQGLQFLFEYFSETQRNKGNFPGRFSGRQFSNSRSEMNVSTLELGDSALYLCASSRAGPLAKNIQYFGAGTRLSVL.

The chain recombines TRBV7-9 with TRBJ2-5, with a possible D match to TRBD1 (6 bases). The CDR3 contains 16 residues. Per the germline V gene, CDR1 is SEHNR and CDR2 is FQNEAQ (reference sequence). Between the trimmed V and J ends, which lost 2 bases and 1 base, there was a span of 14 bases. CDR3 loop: CASSLTGRGPQETQYF. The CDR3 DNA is TGTGCCAGCAGCTTAACCGGCAGGGGTCCCCAAGAGACCCAGTACTTC.